The T cell receptor beta chain under discussion was sequenced for a study of blood T cell repertoires in COVID-19 (dated by TCRdb to between 2020 and 2021). With regard to the full study: Collaborator samples came from the United States, Italy and Spain and covered acute and convalescent phases of COVID-19. The material from the prospective study consisted of cDNA or gDNA derived from T cells, B-cell-depleted T cells, or PBMCs. The dataset comprised deeply sampled blood TCRbeta repertoires from subjects exposed to, actively infected with, or recovered from COVID-19. The repertoires were made available in a free public database intended to serve as a resource for research on the immune response to SARS-CoV-2. Samples were obtained from the ongoing ImmuneRACE study (first 160 participants) and from 950 to 1,500 subjects provided by 6 global collaborators. Nearly every sample came with metadata listing a de-identified subject ID, COVID-19 status, age in years and sex. Where HLA class I and class II types were available, the types were taken from metadata supplied by the sample provider, not from assay-based typing.

TCRbeta CDR3 regions were amplified from genomic DNA using the immunoSEQ Assay, a bias-controlled multiplex PCR. The study's own analysis went as follows. The number of nucleated cells in each sample was estimated from the amplification of reference gene primers within the assay. Sequence reads were collapsed and filtered to measure the absolute abundance of every unique TCRbeta CDR3 rearrangement. For each sample, productive Simpson clonality was calculated as the square root of Simpson's diversity index across productive rearrangements. Entries here come from immuneACCESS through TCRdb and include only in-frame sequences with V and J called. Some clones fail to appear in such tables; in the studies checked, an unresolved V gene covers under half of the shortfall, and the cause of the remainder is unknown. That table furnishes V, J and clone size, whereas the DNA furnished D and trimming. The sample table lists under 75,000 clones, approximately 77% of them with a count of one. The top ten clonotypes cover approximately 5% of the sample.

In Seattle, one collaborating source enrolled patients while the infection was active and tracked those patients longitudinally over the course of disease. The collaborating institutions used their own protocols to collect whole blood in K2EDTA tubes. For TCRbeta analysis, collaborators shipped samples in one of three forms: frozen whole blood, isolated PBMCs, or DNA extracted from either of those sample types. What the authors observed across the whole study: How much clinical and demographic metadata was included differed by source and by participant, and the metadata was provided uncurated.

Concerning this clone: The specificity of this receptor is unknown. The record has no base qualities; no much larger clone is one base away.

The CDR3 covers 15 residues, taking in both the cysteine and the phenylalanine. Only the CDR3 part of the read is kept: 45 bases, read in frame from the first base. Trimming leaves V shorter by 7 bases and J shorter by 1 base, with the junction holding 8 bases beyond the gene matches. From the germline V gene, CDR1 is MNHEY and CDR2 is SVGAGI. Here the chain combines TRBV6-5 and TRBJ2-3, with 7 junctional bases fitting TRBD2. This clonotype was sampled from a woman in her 70s with COVID-19, enrolled during active disease. Source material: peripheral blood. The CDR3 reads as follows: CASKGTTPGTDTQYF. The base sequence is TGTGCCAGCAAGGGGACTACCCCCGGCACAGATACGCAGTATTTT.